This record concerns one T cell receptor (beta chain) sequence. This sample is part of a study of T cell repertoires in aging, cancer and after chemotherapy. As for the study in general: Donors were grouped into six age bands spanning 30 or younger through 70 or older.

TCR beta rearrangements were amplified from peripheral blood genomic DNA. A mixed TRB-A/B primer pool amplified rearranged TRB by multiplex touch-down PCR. TCRdb processed the multiplex PCR reads anew with MiXCR; each CDR3 protein has one entry. The data show 10,000 to 11,000 distinct CDR3 sequences, around 44% seen once. Source material: blood. This TCR was sampled from a human donor in good health.

DNA for the CDR3: TGTGCCAGCAGTACTGACGGGACTAGCGGGGGGGCAGCTCTTAATGAGCAGTTCTTC. It codes for CASSTDGTSGGAALNEQFF. The chain links TRBV6-5 to TRBJ2-1; 16 bases agree with TRBD2. The germline CDR1 and CDR2 sequences are MNHEY and SVGAGI. This CDR3 contains 19 residues. V lost 5 bases to trimming and J lost 7 bases; unmatched junction nucleotides: 14.